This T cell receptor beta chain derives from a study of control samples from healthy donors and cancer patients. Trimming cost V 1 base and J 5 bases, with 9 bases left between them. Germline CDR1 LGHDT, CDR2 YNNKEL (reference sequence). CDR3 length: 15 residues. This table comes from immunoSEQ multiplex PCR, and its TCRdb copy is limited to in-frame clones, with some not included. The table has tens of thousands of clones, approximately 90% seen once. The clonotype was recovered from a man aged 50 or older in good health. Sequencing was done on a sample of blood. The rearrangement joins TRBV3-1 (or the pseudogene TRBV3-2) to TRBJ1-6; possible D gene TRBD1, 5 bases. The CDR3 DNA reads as TGTGCCAGCAGCCAAGCGAACAGGAATAATTCACCCCTCCACTTT. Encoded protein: CASSQANRNNSPLHF.